Presented here are 17 T cell receptor beta chains from one specimen sequenced in a study of cytomegalovirus exposure and HLA in healthy donors. Both 60 Vbeta primers and 13 Jbeta primers went into the PCR. Profiled with immunoSEQ multiplex PCR; TCRdb holds only in-frame clones, not every one. Of around 200,000 clones in the sample, approximately 78% were seen once. The sample comprised PBMCs. These receptor sequences come from a woman between 40 and 50 years old in good health and CMV-seronegative.

This chain connects TRBV19 to TRBJ1-1, with D possibly TRBD1 on 6 matching bases. With 5 bases removed from V and 0 bases from J, the gap between germline ends came to 10 bases. The CDR3 runs to 14 residues. Germline CDR1 LNHDA, CDR2 SQIVND (reference sequence). This CDR3 is CASSLRGMNTEAFF. CDR3 DNA: TGTGCCAGTAGTCTCAGGGGTATGAACACTGAAGCTTTCTTT.

This chain's CDR3 is CAWSAGQGNTGELFF. The CDR3 DNA follows: TGTGCCTGGAGTGCCGGACAGGGGAACACCGGGGAGCTGTTTTTT. This chain uses TRBV30 with TRBJ2-2, with 8 bases that match TRBD1. In germline, CDR1 is GTSNPN, CDR2 SVGIG (reference sequence). V was clipped by 1 base and J by 1 base; unmatched bases: 2. This CDR3 is 15 amino acids long. The variable domain in full, with the rest retrieved from reference TRBV30 and TRBJ2-2, is SQTIHQWPATLVQPVGSPLSLECTVEGTSNPNLYWYRQAAGRGLQLLFYSVGIGQISSEVPQNLSASRPQDRQFILSSKKLLLSDSGFYLCAWSAGQGNTGELFFGEGSRLTVL.

The V call is TRBV30, the J call TRBJ2-3; TRBD2 matches at 12 bases. This CDR3 spans 15 amino acids. Germline V gene lookup returns CDR1 GTSNPN and CDR2 SVGIG (reference sequence). The J segment lost 6 bases and the V segment lost 2 bases, leaving 6 bases of the junction unmatched. Written as DNA, the CDR3 is TGTGCCTGGAGTCCCACTAGCGGGAGGTGGGATACGCAGTATTTT. It is translated as CAWSPTSGRWDTQYF.

The V call is TRBV5-1, the J call TRBJ2-7; maybe TRBD1 (5 bases). The CDR3 extends over 14 amino acids. V shed 0 bases and J shed 6 bases, with 13 bases lying between them. Germline CDR1 SGHRS, CDR2 YFSETQ. In DNA, the CDR3 is TGCGCCAGCAGCTTGGTGGGGCCTTCTCGCGAGCAGTACTTC. It encodes CASSLVGPSREQYF.

This chain uses TRBV19 with TRBJ1-1, with D hard to call. Germline V gene lookup returns CDR1 LNHDA and CDR2 SQIVND (reference sequence). Trimming removed 5 bases from V and 3 bases from J, with 13 bases in between. This CDR3 spans 14 amino acids. For the CDR3, the DNA is TGTGCCAGTAGTTCGACCCCGCGGGACACTGAAGCTTTCTTT. It specifies CASSSTPRDTEAFF.

The V call is TRBV4-1, the J call TRBJ2-7; D is unresolved. The V end lost 1 base, the J end lost 0 bases, and 7 bases lay between the germline ends. There are 14 residues in the CDR3. From germline, CDR1 is MGHRA and CDR2 YSYEKL. CDR3 sequence: CASSQASSSYEQYF. The CDR3 DNA reads TGCGCCAGCAGCCAAGCCTCGAGCTCCTACGAGCAGTACTTC.

The chain couples TRBV10-3 to TRBJ1-1; 9 bases align to TRBD1. Per germline, CDR1 ENHRY and CDR2 SYGVKD. With V trimmed by 9 bases and J by 1 base, 9 bases remained unmatched. The CDR3 consists of 15 residues. CDR3 in amino acids: CAIPGDRARNTEAFF. The DNA of the CDR3 is TGTGCCATTCCCGGGGACAGGGCACGGAACACTGAAGCTTTCTTT.

Comments on this clone: Compared with germline, one end of the junction differs, possibly owing to a read error. The chain has TRBV7-9 and TRBJ1-5; D is undetermined. The CDR3 length is 16 residues. CDR1 SEHNR and CDR2 FQNEAQ come from the germline V gene (reference sequence). DNA for the CDR3: TGTTCCAGCAGCTTAGTGTCGGGGAAGGGCAATCAGCCCCAGCATTTT. Translation gives CSSSLVSGKGNQPQHF.

This clone was observed a handful of times. J is TRBJ1-1 and V is TRBV6-5; D might be TRBD1 (5 bases). The CDR3 totals 14 residues. Trimming removed 3 bases from V and 0 bases from J, with 8 bases in between. The germline V gene has CDR1 MNHEY and CDR2 SVGAGI. The CDR3 bases are TGTGCCAGCAGTTATCAGGGTCTGAACACTGAAGCTTTCTTT. Protein product: CASSYQGLNTEAFF.

This chain joins TRBV5-1 and TRBJ1-1; D is perhaps TRBD1 (6 bases). CDR1 and CDR2 (germline): SGHRS, YFSETQ. V lost 0 bases, J lost 1 base, and 7 bases lay in between. The CDR3 contains 14 residues. CDR3 loop: CASSLAGQNTEAFF. The CDR3 DNA reads as TGCGCCAGCAGCTTGGCGGGACAGAACACTGAAGCTTTCTTT. Filled out from reference TRBV5-1 and TRBJ1-1, the complete variable domain reads KAGVTQTPRYLIKTRGQQVTLSCSPISGHRSVSWYQQTPGQGLQFLFEYFSETQRNKGNFPGRFSGRQFSNSRSEMNVSTLELGDSALYLCASSLAGQNTEAFFGQGTRLTVV.

The V and J genes are TRBV27 and TRBJ2-7, with 8 bases lining up with TRBD2. V trimming: 2 bases; J trimming: 3 bases; junction bases outside the gene matches: 3. From germline, CDR1 is MNHEY and CDR2 SMNVEV (reference sequence). The CDR3 contains 14 residues. CDR3 residues: CASSLGGGFYEQYF. The CDR3 region has the DNA TGTGCCAGCAGTTTAGGCGGGGGGTTCTACGAGCAGTACTTC.

This clone occurred a few times. The chain couples TRBV5-4 to TRBJ2-7, with 8 bases matching TRBD1. J gave up 0 bases and V 0 bases, and 5 bases lay outside the gene matches. Germline-derived CDR1 and CDR2 are SGHNT and YYREEE (reference sequence). This CDR3 region has 16 residues. Here the CDR3 DNA reads TGTGCCAGCAGCTTGGGTCAGGGGGCCATCTCCTACGAGCAGTACTTC. It translates to CASSLGQGAISYEQYF.

CDR3 protein: CASSSPGQRSGANVLTF. Written as DNA, the CDR3 is TGTGCCAGCAGCTCCCCGGGACAGCGTTCGGGGGCCAACGTCCTGACTTTC. The chain carries TRBV5-6 and TRBJ2-6, with 7 bases matching TRBD1. The V and J ends lost 3 bases and 4 bases, in that order; junction bases with no gene match: 10. The CDR3 is 17 amino acids. Germline values: CDR1 SGHDT, CDR2 YYEEEE.

J is TRBJ1-2 and V is TRBV30; 7 bases fit TRBD1. The V gene end was trimmed by 0 bases and the J gene end by 8 bases; junction bases not matched to a gene: 9. The CDR3 consists of 14 residues. Per the germline V gene, CDR1 is GTSNPN and CDR2 is SVGIG (reference sequence). The CDR3 sequence is CAWSVPTGAGGYTF. In DNA, the CDR3 is TGTGCCTGGAGTGTACCCACAGGGGCCGGGGGCTACACCTTC.

V and J are TRBV7-9 and TRBJ1-2; D is unresolved. With 3 bases removed from V and 5 bases from J, the gap between germline ends came to 10 bases. The CDR3 sequence is 13 residues long. Looked up from germline, CDR1 is SEHNR and CDR2 is FQNEAQ (reference sequence). The DNA for the CDR3 is TGTGCCAGCAGCTTTTGGAACAGTTATGGCTACACCTTC. This encodes CASSFWNSYGYTF.

The chain is built from TRBV5-1 and TRBJ2-7; 7 nucleotides match TRBD2. The ends lost 1 base at V and 4 bases at J; junction bases unmatched: 8. CDR3 length: 15 residues. Germline lookup yields CDR1 SGHRS and CDR2 YFSETQ. Here the CDR3 DNA reads TGCGCCAGCAGCTTGTTAGGGGAGGGGTATTACGAGCAGTACTTC. Translated, it gives CASSLLGEGYYEQYF.

This clone was detected once. The chain combines TRBV30 with TRBJ2-4, with TRBD2 matching over 7 bases. With 4 bases clipped from V and 0 bases from J, the junction kept 6 bases outside the gene matches. This CDR3 spans 15 amino acids. Germline V gene lookup returns CDR1 GTSNPN and CDR2 SVGIG (reference sequence). This chain's CDR3 is CAWTSGETAKNIQYF. The CDR3 DNA reads as TGTGCCTGGACTAGCGGAGAGACAGCCAAAAACATTCAGTACTTC.